The T cell receptor (beta chain) under discussion was sequenced for a study of blood T cell repertoires in COVID-19 (dated by TCRdb to the early 2020s). For the wider study: Samples covering the acute and convalescent phases of COVID-19 were provided by collaborators in the United States, Italy and Spain. The prospective study material was composed of cDNA or gDNA derived from T cells, B-cell-depleted T cells, or PBMCs. Deeply sampled blood TCRbeta repertoires from subjects exposed to, actively infected with, or recovered from COVID-19 were included in the dataset. The repertoires were released in a freely available public database meant as a resource for research on the immune response to SARS-CoV-2. Samples came from the ongoing ImmuneRACE study (first 160 participants) plus 1,254 subjects from 6 global collaborators. A de-identified subject ID, COVID-19 status, age in years and sex were almost always included in the sample metadata. Where HLA class I and class II types were available, the types were taken from metadata supplied by the sample provider, not from assay-based typing. The study at large found these results: The amount of clinical and demographic metadata varied by source and participant and was provided uncurated.

Another Seattle source contributed samples from volunteer blood donors who had recovered from COVID-19. Each collaborating institution followed its own protocols to collect whole blood in K2EDTA tubes. Collaborator samples were shipped for TCRbeta analysis as frozen whole blood, isolated PBMCs, or DNA extracted from either sample type. With respect to this clone: No antigen is known for it. A much larger clone is a single base away; this may be a read error.

The germline ends are 8 bases apart after V is trimmed by 4 bases and J by 2 bases. The CDR3 spans 13 residues, from the cysteine through the phenylalanine. The only DNA kept is the CDR3, 39 bases in frame from the first base. Taken from the germline V gene (reference sequence), the CDR1 and CDR2 loops are LGHDT and YNNKEL. The immunoSEQ Assay, a bias-controlled multiplex PCR, was used to amplify TCRbeta CDR3 regions from genomic DNA. Processing in the source paper ran as follows. Nucleated cell counts per sample were estimated from amplification of reference gene primers within the assay. To quantify the absolute abundance of each unique TCRbeta CDR3 rearrangement, sequence reads were collapsed and filtered. For each sample, productive Simpson clonality was calculated by taking the square root of Simpson's diversity index across productive rearrangements. TCRdb took this table from immuneACCESS and kept in-frame rearrangements with V and J called. Such tables lack part of the clones; where checked against another copy, unresolved V genes explain under half of the gap, and the rest is unexplained. Clone size and the V and J calls come from that table; the DNA yielded D and trimming. The sample records roughly 290,000 clones, approximately 86% of which are singletons. 2% to 2.5% of the sample comes from the top ten.

Sequenced material: peripheral blood. The TCR sequence derives from a woman in her 30s who had recovered from COVID-19. Recombination joined TRBV3-1 (or the pseudogene TRBV3-2) with TRBJ1-1; no D gene is confidently identified. DNA sequence: TGTGCCAGCAGCCTTGGCAGAAACACTGAAGCTTTCTTT. Translated, it reads CASSLGRNTEAFF.